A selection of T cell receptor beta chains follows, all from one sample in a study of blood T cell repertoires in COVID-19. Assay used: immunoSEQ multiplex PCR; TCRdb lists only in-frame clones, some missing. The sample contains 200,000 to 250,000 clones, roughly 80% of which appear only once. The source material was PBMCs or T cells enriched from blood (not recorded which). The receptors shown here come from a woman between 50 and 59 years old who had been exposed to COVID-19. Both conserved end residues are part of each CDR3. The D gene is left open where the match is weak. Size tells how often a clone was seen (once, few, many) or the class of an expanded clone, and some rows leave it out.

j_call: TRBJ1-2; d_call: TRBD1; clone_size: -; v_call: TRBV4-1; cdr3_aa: CASSHDTGTVAGYTF; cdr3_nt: TGCGCCAGCAGCCATGACACCGGGACAGTTGCGGGCTACACCTTC
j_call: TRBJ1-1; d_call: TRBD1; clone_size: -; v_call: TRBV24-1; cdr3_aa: CATSSGGATEAFF; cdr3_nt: TGTGCCACCAGTTCAGGGGGAGCGACTGAAGCTTTCTTT
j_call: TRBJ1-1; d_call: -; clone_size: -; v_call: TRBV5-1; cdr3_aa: CASSYTGTWDTEAFF; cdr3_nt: TGCGCCAGCAGCTACACAGGGACGTGGGACACTGAAGCTTTCTTT
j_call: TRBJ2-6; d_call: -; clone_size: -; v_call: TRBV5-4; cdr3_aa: CASSLVSRAESDNVLTF; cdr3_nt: TGTGCCAGCAGCTTGGTTAGCAGGGCTGAAAGTGACAACGTCCTGACTTTC
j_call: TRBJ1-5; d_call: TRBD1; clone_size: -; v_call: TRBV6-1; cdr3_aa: CASSEPTGGNQPQHF; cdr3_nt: TGTGCCAGCAGTGAACCTACAGGGGGCAATCAGCCCCAGCATTTT
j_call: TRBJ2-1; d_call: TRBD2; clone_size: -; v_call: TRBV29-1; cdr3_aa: CSVHERIGGGYNEQFF; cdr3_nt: TGCAGCGTGCACGAAAGAATCGGGGGGGGCTACAATGAGCAGTTCTTC
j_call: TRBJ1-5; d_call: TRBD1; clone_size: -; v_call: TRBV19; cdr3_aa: CASSIGTGGNQPQHF; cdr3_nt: TGTGCCAGTAGTATAGGGACAGGGGGCAATCAGCCCCAGCATTTT
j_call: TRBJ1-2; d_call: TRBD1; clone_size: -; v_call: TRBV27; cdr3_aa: CASSISQGALFNYGYTF; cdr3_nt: TGTGCCAGCAGTATCAGCCAGGGGGCTCTCTTTAACTATGGCTACACCTTC
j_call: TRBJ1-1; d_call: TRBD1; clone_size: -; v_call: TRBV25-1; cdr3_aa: CASTDGWGGQGATEAFF; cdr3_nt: TGTGCCAGCACCGACGGGTGGGGAGGACAGGGGGCCACTGAAGCTTTCTTT
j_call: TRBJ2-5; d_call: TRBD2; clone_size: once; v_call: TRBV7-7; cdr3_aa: CASSLRPLADRQETQYF; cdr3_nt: TGTGCCAGCAGCTTACGTCCGCTAGCGGACCGACAAGAGACCCAGTACTTC
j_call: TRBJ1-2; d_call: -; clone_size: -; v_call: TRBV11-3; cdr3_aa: CASSSGGVSGYTF; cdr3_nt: TGTGCCAGCAGCTCAGGCGGGGTAAGTGGCTACACCTTC
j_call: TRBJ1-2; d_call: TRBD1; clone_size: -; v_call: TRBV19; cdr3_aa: CASRSPGQGDYGYTF; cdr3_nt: TGTGCCAGTAGATCTCCGGGACAGGGGGACTATGGCTACACCTTC